The 6 T cell receptor delta chains in this list originate from one sample, sequenced in a study of Vδ1+ human thymocytes. Study-level results: In the thymus, TRG and TRD repertoires looked highly polyclonal with Gaussian CDR3 lengths.

No antigens are known for them. Extracted RNA was reverse transcribed into cDNA. Pooled V-gene forward primers with one constant-region reverse primer generated the CDR3 amplicons by multiplex PCR. TCRdb used CATT to re-call clones from the multiplex PCR reads. Among around 23,000 delta-chain clones listed, 7.4% were seen once. The material sequenced was Vdelta1+ gamma-delta thymocytes from the thymus. Subset meaning: FACS-sorted CD3+ TCRalphabeta- TCRVdelta1+ TCRVdelta2- thymocytes. The receptors were sampled from a girl in the first two years of life who had congenital heart surgery.

The table lists this clone with a few counts. This chain joins TRDV1 and TRDJ1; D is uncertain. The CDR3 is 17 residues long. V lost 2 bases and J lost 0, with 16 bases in between. Germline loops: CDR1 TSWWSYY, CDR2 QGS. The CDR3 nucleotides read TGTGCTCTTGGGGAAGAGGACCGGGGCCTTTACACCGATAAACTCATCTTT. This codes for CALGEEDRGLYTDKLIF.

There are a few counts of this clone. The rearrangement joins TRDV1 to TRDJ1; D could derive from TRDD2 or TRDD3 (6 bases each). The CDR3 is made up of 18 amino acids. With 4 bases removed from V and 2 bases from J, the gap between germline ends came to 23 bases. Germline lookup yields CDR1 TSWWSYY and CDR2 QGS. The CDR3, as DNA: TGTGCTCTTGGGGCAAGGCCTTCCCTGGTGGGGGGGACCGATAAACTCATCTTT. Encoded protein: CALGARPSLVGGTDKLIF.

Notes on this clone: One junction end disagrees with the germline gene, perhaps due to a read error. The chain couples TRDV1 to TRDJ1; 12 nucleotides align to TRDD3. The germline gives CDR1 TSWWSYY, CDR2 QGS. The CDR3 is 21 amino acids. The CDR3 sequence is CALGERIPIALNWGIPAKPIF. CDR3 nucleotides: TGTGCTCTTGGGGAACGTATCCCTATCGCCCTAAACTGGGGGATACCAGCTAAACCCATCTTT.

This clone was counted only a few times. V and J are TRDV1 and TRDJ1; 9 bases align to TRDD3. This CDR3 region has 25 residues. Germline V gene lookup returns CDR1 TSWWSYY and CDR2 QGS. The junction had 29 bases not matched to a gene; V was cut back by 0 bases and J by 0 bases. CDR3 amino acids: CALGELDLFLTGGKYPNTNTDKLIF. The CDR3 DNA sequence: TGTGCTCTTGGGGAACTTGACCTCTTCCTTACTGGGGGAAAGTACCCTAACACGAACACCGATAAACTCATCTTT.

No V gene was called here, but the J gene is TRDJ1; the DNA was not compared with TRDD3, the D call given in the table. The CDR3 extends over 15 amino acids. The CDR3, as DNA: TGTGCTCTTGGGGACTCTCCGCTATTCACCGATAAACTCATCTTT. This encodes CALGDSPLFTDKLIF.

This clone was found a few times. The J gene is TRDJ1, the V gene TRDV1, with D possibly being TRDD2 (5 bases). Deletions cut 1 base from V and 4 bases from J, with 13 bases between. Germline CDR1 is TSWWSYY and CDR2 is QGS. The CDR3 runs to 15 residues. In nucleotides, the CDR3 is TGTGCTCTTGGGGAACCTTCCGAGTTAGGCGATAAACTCATCTTT. It translates to CALGEPSELGDKLIF.